The 2 T cell receptor beta chains below were found in one sample sequenced in a study of Ad26.COV2.S vaccination and SARS-CoV-2 variants. The treatment: roughly 20 received Ad26.COV2.S at low or high dose, single or two shots; several received placebo; per-sample allocation not given. The study sampled participants on day 63 after the first vaccine or placebo injection. The data were produced by immunoSEQ multiplex PCR, yet TCRdb's version contains in-frame clones alone and is incomplete. The table shows about 430,000 clones, with around nine tenths occurring only once. The specimen was peripheral blood, collected in a trial of Ad26.COV2.S vaccine versus placebo. The receptors come from a person between 18 and 65 years old who received the Ad26.COV2.S COVID-19 vaccine or a placebo.

This clone showed up just once. The chain recombines TRBV27 with TRBJ1-1; D uncertain. Looked up from germline, CDR1 is MNHEY and CDR2 is SMNVEV (reference sequence). V lost 0 bases and J lost 1, with 6 bases in between. This CDR3 is 14 amino acids long. The CDR3 region is CASSLSPSNTEAFF. CDR3 DNA sequence: TGTGCCAGCAGTTTATCACCTTCGAACACTGAAGCTTTCTTT.

The rearrangement uses TRBV13 and TRBJ2-5; 16 bases map to TRBD2. J was trimmed by 3 bases and V by 6 bases; bases with no gene match: 10. Germline CDR1 is PRHDT and CDR2 is FYEKMQ (reference sequence). CDR3 length: 18 residues. The CDR3 here is CASRGTSGRGLREETQYF. The DNA of the CDR3 is TGTGCCAGCAGGGGGACTAGCGGGAGGGGCCTTCGGGAAGAGACCCAGTACTTC.